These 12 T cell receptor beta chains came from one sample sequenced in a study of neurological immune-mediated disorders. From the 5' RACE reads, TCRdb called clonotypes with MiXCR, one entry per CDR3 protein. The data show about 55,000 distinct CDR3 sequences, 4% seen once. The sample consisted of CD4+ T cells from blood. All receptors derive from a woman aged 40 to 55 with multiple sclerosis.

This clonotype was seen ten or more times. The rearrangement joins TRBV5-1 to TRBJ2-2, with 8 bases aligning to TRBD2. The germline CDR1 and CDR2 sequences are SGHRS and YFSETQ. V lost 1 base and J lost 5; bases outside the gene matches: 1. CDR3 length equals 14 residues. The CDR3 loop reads CASSLPGGTGELFF. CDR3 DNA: TGCGCCAGCAGCTTGCCGGGGGGGACCGGGGAGCTGTTTTTT.

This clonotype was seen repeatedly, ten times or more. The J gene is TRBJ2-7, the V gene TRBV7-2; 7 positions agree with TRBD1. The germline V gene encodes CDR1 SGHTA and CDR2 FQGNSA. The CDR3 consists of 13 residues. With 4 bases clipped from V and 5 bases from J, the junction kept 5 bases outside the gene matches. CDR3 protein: CASSYRGSHEQYF. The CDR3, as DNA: TGTGCCAGCAGCTACAGGGGATCCCACGAGCAGTACTTC.

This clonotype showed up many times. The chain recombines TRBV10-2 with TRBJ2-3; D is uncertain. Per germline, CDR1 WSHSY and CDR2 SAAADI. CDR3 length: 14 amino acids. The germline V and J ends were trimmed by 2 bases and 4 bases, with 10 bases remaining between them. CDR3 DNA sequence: TGCGCCAGCAGTGAGCTCAGTGAGGCAGATACGCAGTATTTT. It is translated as CASSELSEADTQYF.

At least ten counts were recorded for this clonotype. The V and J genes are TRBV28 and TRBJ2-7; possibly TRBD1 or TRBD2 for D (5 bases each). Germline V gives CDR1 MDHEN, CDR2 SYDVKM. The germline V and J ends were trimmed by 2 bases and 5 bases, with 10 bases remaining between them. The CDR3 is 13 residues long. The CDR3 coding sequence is TGTGCCAGCAGTTTAACAGGAGGCAACGAGCAGTACTTC. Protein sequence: CASSLTGGNEQYF.

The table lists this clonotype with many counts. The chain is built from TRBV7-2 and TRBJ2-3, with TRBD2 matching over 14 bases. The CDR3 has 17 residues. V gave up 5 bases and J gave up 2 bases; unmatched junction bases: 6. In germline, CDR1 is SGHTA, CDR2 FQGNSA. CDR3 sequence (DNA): TGTGCCAGCAGCGTGGGACTAGCGGGGGCCGTCACAGATACGCAGTATTTT. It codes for CASSVGLAGAVTDTQYF.

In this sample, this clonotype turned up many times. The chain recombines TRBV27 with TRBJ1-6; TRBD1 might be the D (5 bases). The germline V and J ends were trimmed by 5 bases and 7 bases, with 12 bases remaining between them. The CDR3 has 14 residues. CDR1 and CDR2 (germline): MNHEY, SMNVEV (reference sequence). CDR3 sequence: CASSLLPGNSPLHF. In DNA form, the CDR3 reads TGTGCCAGCAGTCTACTGCCAGGGAATTCACCCCTCCACTTT.

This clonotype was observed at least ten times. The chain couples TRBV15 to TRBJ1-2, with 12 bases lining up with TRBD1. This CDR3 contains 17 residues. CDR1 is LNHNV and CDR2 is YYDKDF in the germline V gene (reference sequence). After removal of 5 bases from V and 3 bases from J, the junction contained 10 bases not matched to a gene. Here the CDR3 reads CATSVTGTGGLDYGYTF. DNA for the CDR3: TGTGCCACCAGCGTCACCGGGACAGGGGGCCTAGACTATGGCTACACCTTC.

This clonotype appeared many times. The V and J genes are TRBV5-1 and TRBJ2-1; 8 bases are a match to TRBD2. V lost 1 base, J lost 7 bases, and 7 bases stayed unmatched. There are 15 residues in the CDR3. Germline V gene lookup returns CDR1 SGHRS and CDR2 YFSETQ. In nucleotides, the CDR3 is TGCGCCAGCAGCTTGACGGGGGGGCTCGAAAATGAGCAGTTCTTC. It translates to CASSLTGGLENEQFF.

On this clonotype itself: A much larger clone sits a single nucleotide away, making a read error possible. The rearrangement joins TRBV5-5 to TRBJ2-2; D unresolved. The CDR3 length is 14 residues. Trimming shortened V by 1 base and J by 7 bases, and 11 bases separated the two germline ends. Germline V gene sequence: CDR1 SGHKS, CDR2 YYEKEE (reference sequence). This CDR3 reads CASSLSGVLGELFF. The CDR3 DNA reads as TGTGCCAGCAGCTTGTCTGGGGTGCTCGGGGAGCTGTTTTTT. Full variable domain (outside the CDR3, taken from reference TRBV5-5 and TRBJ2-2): DAGVTQSPTHLIKTRGQQVTLRCSPISGHKSVSWYQQVLGQGPQFIFQYYEKEERGRGNFPDRFSARQFPNYSSELNVNALLLGDSALYLCASSLSGVLGELFFGEGSRLTVL.

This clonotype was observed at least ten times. The CDR3 region has the DNA TGCGCCAGCAGCTTCCCGGACAGGAACACTGAAGCTTTCTTT. Translating it yields CASSFPDRNTEAFF. The chain uses TRBV5-1 and TRBJ1-1, with D possibly matching TRBD1 (6 bases). V lost 2 bases to trimming and J lost 1 base, with 9 bases between them. The CDR3 is 14 residues long. Germline CDR1 SGHRS, CDR2 YFSETQ.

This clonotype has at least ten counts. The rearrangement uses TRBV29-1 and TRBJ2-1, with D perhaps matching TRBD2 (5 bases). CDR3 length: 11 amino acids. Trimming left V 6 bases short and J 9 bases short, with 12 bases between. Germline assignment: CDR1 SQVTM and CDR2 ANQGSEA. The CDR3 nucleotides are TGCAGCGTGAAAGAAGCGGTTGAGCAGTTCTTC. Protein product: CSVKEAVEQFF.

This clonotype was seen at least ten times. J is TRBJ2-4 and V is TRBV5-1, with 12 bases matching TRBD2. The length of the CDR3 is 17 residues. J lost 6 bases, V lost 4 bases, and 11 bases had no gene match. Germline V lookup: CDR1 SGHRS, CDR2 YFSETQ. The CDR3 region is CASSPHRTSGEINIQYF. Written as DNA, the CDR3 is TGCGCCAGCAGCCCGCACCGGACTAGCGGGGAAATAAACATTCAGTACTTC.